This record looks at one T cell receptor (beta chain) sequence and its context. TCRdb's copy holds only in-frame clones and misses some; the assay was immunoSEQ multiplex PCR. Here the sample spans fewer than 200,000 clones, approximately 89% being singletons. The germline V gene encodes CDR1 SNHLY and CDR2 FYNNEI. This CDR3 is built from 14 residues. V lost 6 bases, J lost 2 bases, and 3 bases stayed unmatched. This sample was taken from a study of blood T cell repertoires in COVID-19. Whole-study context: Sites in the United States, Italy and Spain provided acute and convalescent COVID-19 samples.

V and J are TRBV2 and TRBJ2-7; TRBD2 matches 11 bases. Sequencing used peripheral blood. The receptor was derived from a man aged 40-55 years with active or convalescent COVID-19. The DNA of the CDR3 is TGTGCCAGCAGGGCGACTAGCGGGGCCTACGAGCAGTACTTC. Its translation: CASRATSGAYEQYF. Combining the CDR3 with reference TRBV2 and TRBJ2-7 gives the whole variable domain EPEVTQTPSHQVTQMGQEVILRCVPISNHLYFYWYRQILGQKVEFLVSFYNNEISEKSEIFDDQFSVERPDGSNFTLKIRSTKLEDSAMYFCASRATSGAYEQYFGPGTRLTVT.